These 27 T cell receptor beta chains share one sample of origin, sequenced in a study of identical twins. Using its own MiXCR run on the 5' RACE reads, TCRdb lists one record per CDR3 protein. The table records approximately 600,000 distinct CDR3 sequences, 9.5% to 10% of them present only once. These data also featured in a second study, about yellow fever vaccine responses in identical twins.

Sequencing was done on a sample of PBMCs. These receptor sequences come from a woman aged 18 to 35 in good health.

This chain joins TRBV4-2 and TRBJ2-7; tentatively, D is TRBD1 (6 bases). Looked up from germline, CDR1 is LGHNA and CDR2 is YNFKEQ. This CDR3 contains 18 residues. The V end lost 2 bases, the J end lost 6 bases, and 26 bases lay between the germline ends. The CDR3 region has the DNA TGTGCCAGCAGCCAACTGGGACATGGCTCCCTGGGCCGACTCGAGCAGTACTTC. Protein: CASSQLGHGSLGRLEQYF.

The V gene is TRBV6-1, the J gene TRBJ2-3; D may correspond to TRBD1 or TRBD2 (5 bases each). Germline CDR1 and CDR2: MNHNS and SASEGT. The CDR3 covers 15 residues. With 6 bases removed from V and 2 bases from J, the gap between germline ends came to 15 bases. The CDR3 spells CASSMGVKDTDTQYF. Written as DNA, the CDR3 is TGTGCCAGCAGCATGGGGGTAAAGGACACAGATACGCAGTATTTT.

CDR3: CASSRARGRTDTQYF. CDR3 nucleotides: TGTGCCAGCAGTCGGGCGAGGGGCCGCACAGATACGCAGTATTTT. The gene calls are TRBV6-1 and TRBJ2-3, with D perhaps matching TRBD1 or TRBD2 (5 bases each). The CDR3 spans 15 residues. Trimming left V 5 bases short and J 1 base short, with 13 bases between. Germline lookup yields CDR1 MNHNS and CDR2 SASEGT.

This clonotype appeared a few times. The genes are TRBV7-9 and TRBJ2-7, with TRBD1 as a possible D gene (6 bases). Germline loops: CDR1 SEHNR, CDR2 FQNEAQ (reference sequence). The CDR3 is made up of 14 amino acids. Trimming pared 5 bases from V and 2 bases from J, leaving 13 bases between. CDR3 in DNA: TGTGCCAGCAGCCTACAGGGATCAGCCTACGAGCAGTACTTC. Residues: CASSLQGSAYEQYF.

This clonotype was recorded at least ten times. The rearrangement joins TRBV12-3 or TRBV12-4 to TRBJ2-1; 14 bases align to TRBD2. The CDR3 runs to 16 residues. V shed 5 bases and J 4 bases; nucleotides not matched to a gene: 4. This CDR3 reads CASSPGLAGGYNEQFF. Written as DNA, the CDR3 is TGTGCCAGCAGTCCAGGACTAGCGGGGGGTTACAATGAGCAGTTCTTC.

This clonotype was counted only a few times. This chain connects TRBV21-1 to TRBJ2-1. TRBV21-1 is termed a pseudogene. CDR3 length: 15 amino acids. The CDR3 sequence is CASSKGPSSYNEQFF. For the CDR3, the DNA is TGTGCCAGCAGCAAAGGTCCAAGCTCCTACAATGAGCAGTTCTTC.

The genes are TRBV4-1 and TRBJ1-2; 9 bases are a match to TRBD1. There are 15 residues in the CDR3. The J segment lost 5 bases and the V segment lost 2 bases, leaving 6 bases of the junction unmatched. Germline CDR1 reads MGHRA; CDR2 reads YSYEKL. CDR3 DNA sequence: TGCGCCAGCAGCCAAACAGGGGGCGCGAGGTATGGCTACACCTTC. Residues: CASSQTGGARYGYTF.

This clonotype has just a few counts. The chain is built from TRBV28 and TRBJ1-1, with 9 bases identical to TRBD1. Germline assignment: CDR1 MDHEN and CDR2 SYDVKM. J was trimmed by 5 bases and V by 5 bases; bases with no gene match: 12. This CDR3 contains 16 residues. In DNA form, the CDR3 reads TGTGCCAGCAGTATTTTGAAACAGGGGGCAGGGACTGAAGCTTTCTTT. Translation: CASSILKQGAGTEAFF.

The chain couples TRBV7-2 to TRBJ2-1; TRBD1 matches at 8 bases. With V trimmed by 5 bases and J by 2 bases, 5 bases remained unmatched. In germline, CDR1 is SGHTA, CDR2 FQGNSA. This CDR3 region has 15 residues. CDR3 nucleotides: TGTGCCAGCAGCCGAGACAGGGGAGCCTACAATGAGCAGTTCTTC. Translated: CASSRDRGAYNEQFF.

Details on this clonotype: A single base separates this from a much larger clone, so it may be a read error. The chain recombines TRBV5-1 with TRBJ2-5, with D perhaps assigned TRBD1 or TRBD2 (6 bases each). Germline values: CDR1 SGHRS, CDR2 YFSETQ. CDR3 length: 14 residues. The CDR3: CARSWGDTEETQYF. CDR3 nucleotides: TGCGCCAGAAGCTGGGGGGACACGGAAGAGACCCAGTACTTC.

The gene calls are TRBV5-1 and TRBJ2-7; D unresolved. V was shortened by 1 base and J by 2 bases, with 10 bases between the two germline ends. This CDR3 is 14 amino acids long. Germline lookup yields CDR1 SGHRS and CDR2 YFSETQ. The CDR3 spells CASSLRPSAYEQYF. The CDR3 DNA reads as TGCGCCAGCAGCTTGAGGCCATCAGCCTACGAGCAGTACTTC.

This clonotype has a handful of counts. The V call is TRBV5-6, the J call TRBJ2-1; D gene uncertain. The CDR3 runs 11 residues. V gave up 2 bases and J gave up 9 bases, with 6 bases separating them. Germline-derived CDR1 and CDR2 are SGHDT and YYEEEE. Written as DNA, the CDR3 is TGTGCCAGCAGCTTAACGATTGAGCAGTTCTTC. Translated, it gives CASSLTIEQFF.

This chain connects TRBV24-1 to TRBJ1-1; 11 bases align to TRBD1. After removal of 4 bases from V and 4 bases from J, the junction contained 4 bases not matched to a gene. This CDR3 has 15 amino acids. CDR1 KGHDR and CDR2 SFDVKD come from the germline V gene. The CDR3 DNA reads as TGTGCCACCAGTGACACCGGGACAGGGGGCACTGAAGCTTTCTTT. This encodes CATSDTGTGGTEAFF.

This chain connects TRBV15 to TRBJ2-2; TRBD1 aligns across 7 bases. The CDR3 contains 15 residues. The V gene's germline CDR1 is LNHNV and CDR2 YYDKDF (reference sequence). V shed 7 bases and J 5 bases; nucleotides not matched to a gene: 10. The CDR3 sequence is CATKSPGQITGELFF. The CDR3 nucleotides read TGTGCCACCAAAAGCCCGGGACAGATTACCGGGGAGCTGTTTTTT.

This clonotype was counted only a few times. This chain connects TRBV3-1 to TRBJ2-5; 7 bases line up with TRBD1. V shed 3 bases and J 4 bases; nucleotides not matched to a gene: 14. Germline CDR1 and CDR2: LGHDT and YNNKEL (reference sequence). The CDR3 extends over 17 amino acids. CDR3 protein: CASSQPGQGVVGETQYF. In DNA, the CDR3 is TGTGCCAGCAGCCAGCCGGGCCAGGGGGTTGTAGGAGAGACCCAGTACTTC.

The chain carries TRBV3-1 and TRBJ1-6; D is ambiguous. V was shortened by 5 bases and J by 8 bases, with 10 bases between the two germline ends. This CDR3 spans 13 amino acids. Germline CDR1 reads LGHDT; CDR2 reads YNNKEL (reference sequence). CDR3 in amino acids: CASSTYQDSPLHF. Here the CDR3 DNA reads TGTGCCAGCAGCACATACCAGGATTCACCCCTCCACTTT. Combining the CDR3 with reference TRBV3-1 and TRBJ1-6 gives the whole variable domain DTAVSQTPKYLVTQMGNDKSIKCEQNLGHDTMYWYKQDSKKFLKIMFSYNNKELIINETVPNRFSPKSPDKAHLNLHINSLELGDSAVYFCASSTYQDSPLHFGNGTRLTVT.

This clonotype appeared a few times. The chain combines TRBV7-9 with TRBJ2-1; D call uncertain. Per the germline V gene, CDR1 is SEHNR and CDR2 is FQNEAQ (reference sequence). CDR3 length: 17 residues. V was shortened by 3 bases and J by 1 base, with 16 bases between the two germline ends. CDR3 amino acids: CASSFQTGPKSYNEQFF. The CDR3 DNA follows: TGTGCCAGCAGCTTTCAGACCGGCCCGAAATCCTACAATGAGCAGTTCTTC.

This clonotype was seen only a few times. The chain has TRBV12-3 or TRBV12-4 and TRBJ1-1; 11 nucleotides match TRBD1. V lost 5 bases to trimming and J lost 6 bases; unmatched junction nucleotides: 11. This CDR3 has 16 amino acids. For the CDR3, the DNA is TGTGCCAGCAGTCCAACCAGGACAGGGGGCAACGCTGAAGCTTTCTTT. Translated, it gives CASSPTRTGGNAEAFF.

This chain links TRBV20-1 with TRBJ2-7; D possibly corresponds to TRBD1 (6 bases). From germline, CDR1 is DFQATT and CDR2 SNEGSKA (reference sequence). The V and J ends lost 2 bases and 2 bases respectively, with 19 bases between them. The CDR3 has 16 amino acids. CDR3: CSARKPTGKGTYEQYF. The CDR3 DNA is TGCAGTGCTAGAAAACCCACAGGGAAGGGGACCTACGAGCAGTACTTC.

This chain uses TRBV11-2 with TRBJ2-1; no definite D call. V was pared by 8 bases and J by 0 bases, with 17 bases between. The CDR3 runs to 16 residues. CDR1 and CDR2 (germline): SGHAT, FQNNGV. CDR3 protein: CASGLGAPSSYNEQFF. CDR3 in DNA: TGTGCCAGCGGGCTGGGCGCGCCGAGCTCCTACAATGAGCAGTTCTTC.

The chain employs TRBV20-1 and TRBJ2-3; 16 bases are shared with TRBD2. The J segment lost 7 bases and the V segment lost 6 bases, leaving 4 bases of the junction unmatched. Germline-derived CDR1 and CDR2 are DFQATT and SNEGSKA (reference sequence). There are 14 residues in the CDR3. CDR3 in amino acids: CSAGTSGGAYTQYF. Here the CDR3 DNA reads TGCAGTGCCGGGACTAGCGGGGGGGCGTATACGCAGTATTTT.

This clonotype was observed many times. This chain connects TRBV30 to TRBJ2-3, with unresolved D. The length of the CDR3 is 13 residues. The V gene's germline CDR1 is GTSNPN and CDR2 SVGIG (reference sequence). The ends were cut back, 0 bases at V and 6 bases at J, with 10 bases in the middle. The CDR3 here is CAWSVSLGDTQYF. CDR3 nucleotides: TGTGCCTGGAGTGTATCGTTGGGGGATACGCAGTATTTT.

This clonotype was detected ten times or more. The chain employs TRBV12-3 or TRBV12-4 and TRBJ1-1; the match to TRBD1 covers 7 bases. CDR3 length equals 14 residues. V was clipped by 5 bases and J by 7 bases; unmatched bases: 10. CDR3 sequence: CASSPFRGTDEAFF. For the CDR3, the DNA is TGTGCCAGCAGTCCTTTCCGCGGGACAGATGAAGCTTTCTTT.

This clonotype appeared a few times. The V and J genes are TRBV7-2 and TRBJ1-1, with 7 bases matching TRBD1. The germline V gene encodes CDR1 SGHTA and CDR2 FQGNSA. With 3 bases clipped from V and 10 bases from J, the junction kept 11 bases outside the gene matches. The CDR3 runs 14 residues. The CDR3 region is CASSFDARGPVAFF. The DNA of the CDR3 is TGTGCCAGCAGCTTTGATGCAAGGGGGCCGGTAGCTTTCTTT.

The gene calls are TRBV7-9 and TRBJ2-7; D unclear. Trimming removed 3 bases at V and 6 bases at J, with 9 bases between. The CDR3 has 12 amino acids. Germline V gene lookup returns CDR1 SEHNR and CDR2 FQNEAQ (reference sequence). CDR3 loop: CASSFHGAEQYF. CDR3 in DNA: TGTGCCAGCAGCTTCCACGGCGCCGAGCAGTACTTC.

The table lists this clonotype with many counts. The chain recombines TRBV7-9 with TRBJ1-1, with 11 bases lining up with TRBD1. Trimming removed 5 bases from V and 7 bases from J; junction bases left unmatched: 6. The V gene's germline CDR1 is SEHNR and CDR2 FQNEAQ (reference sequence). The CDR3 covers 14 residues. In nucleotides, the CDR3 is TGTGCCAGCAGCCTCGGGACAGGGGGTAATGAAGCTTTCTTT. Amino acid sequence: CASSLGTGGNEAFF.

This clonotype was counted a few times. The chain uses TRBV5-1 and TRBJ2-7; no reliable D call. CDR1 SGHRS and CDR2 YFSETQ come from the germline V gene. V was clipped by 0 bases and J by 0 bases, with 10 bases between them. The CDR3 runs 15 residues. The CDR3 nucleotides read TGCGCCAGCAGCTTGGGTTGGCAGTCCTCCTACGAGCAGTACTTC. As protein: CASSLGWQSSYEQYF.